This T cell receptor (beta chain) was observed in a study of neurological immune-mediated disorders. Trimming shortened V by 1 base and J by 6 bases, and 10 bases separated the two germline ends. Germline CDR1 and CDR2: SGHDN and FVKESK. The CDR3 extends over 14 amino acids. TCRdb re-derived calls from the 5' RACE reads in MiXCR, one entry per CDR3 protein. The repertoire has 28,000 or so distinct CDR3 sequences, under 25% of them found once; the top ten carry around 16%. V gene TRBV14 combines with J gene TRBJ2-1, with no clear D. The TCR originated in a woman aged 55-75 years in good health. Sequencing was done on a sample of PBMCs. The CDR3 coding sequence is TGTGCCAGCAGCCAAGCAAGTTGGGTCAATGAGCAGTTCTTC. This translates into CASSQASWVNEQFF. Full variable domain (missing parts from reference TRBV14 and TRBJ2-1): EAGVTQFPSHSVIEKGQTVTLRCDPISGHDNLYWYRRVMGKEIKFLLHFVKESKQDESGMPNNRFLAERTGGTYSTLKVQPAELEDSGVYFCASSQASWVNEQFFGPGTRLTVL.